This T cell receptor beta chain is from a study of blood T cell repertoires in COVID-19. The overall study: COVID-19 samples, acute and convalescent, were from the United States, Italy and Spain. PBMCs, B-cell-depleted T cells, or T cells were the source of the cDNA or gDNA that made up the material.

V dropped 0 bases and J dropped 4; count of bases not matched to a gene: 8. CDR1 SQVTM and CDR2 ANQGSEA come from the germline V gene. The CDR3 consists of 16 residues. Authors' methods: By means of reference gene primer amplification, nucleated cell counts were estimated. Sequencing was performed with immunoSEQ multiplex PCR; in TCRdb, only in-frame clones are kept and a portion is missing. V and J calls and clone size are given by that table; D and trimming were obtained from the DNA. The data show tens of thousands of clones, with 82% seen just once and about 17% held by the top ten. Input material: peripheral blood. The V call is TRBV29-1, the J call TRBJ1-3; 8 positions match TRBD1. The TCR originated in a human donor in a cohort sampled during active COVID-19. The DNA of the CDR3 is TGCAGCGTTGAAGATCGGGGCAGGGGGCCCGGAAACACCATATATTTT. It yields the protein CSVEDRGRGPGNTIYF.